This T cell receptor (beta chain) was found in a study of shared clonotypes between healthy human individuals. Study-wide results and limits: Relative to clonotypes present in all four donors, those not shared had lower generation probabilities.

As for this clone: The target antigen is unknown.

An assay was performed, and its level was deep. TCRdb's table, derived via immunoSEQ multiplex PCR, lists solely in-frame clones and lacks some. The repertoire includes roughly 2,300,000 clones, 85% to 95% of them detected once, and around 0.35% sits in the top ten. Sequencing used naive CD4+ T cells from PBMCs. The subset is: CD45RA+ positively selected. The TCR sequence derives from a man younger than 35 in good health. Some clones in this sample may be carry-over from other donors' samples.

CDR3 sequence: CSVDDGFYEQYF. CDR3 DNA sequence: TGCAGCGTTGATGACGGATTTTACGAGCAGTACTTC. The chain combines TRBV29-1 with TRBJ2-7; D is undetermined. CDR1 is SQVTM and CDR2 is ANQGSEA in the germline V gene. V was clipped by 3 bases and J by 4 bases, with 10 bases between them. This CDR3 has 12 amino acids.